Described below is a single TCR beta chain sequence and its context. This sample was taken from a study of cytomegalovirus exposure and HLA in healthy donors. Overall study: There were 70 million to 95 million unique TCRs (from HLA-typed donors) in an early data release.

The CDR3 totals 17 residues. The V gene end was trimmed by 3 bases and the J gene end by 0 bases; junction bases not matched to a gene: 3. Germline V CDR1 and CDR2: SGHAT, FQNNGV. Both 60 Vbeta primers and 13 Jbeta primers went into the PCR. TCRdb's copy holds only in-frame clones and misses some; the assay was immunoSEQ multiplex PCR. There are 250,000 to 350,000 clones in the sample; roughly two thirds occur only once, and approximately 2.5% lies in the top ten. Sequences were obtained from PBMCs. The TCR was taken from a female donor in good health and CMV-seronegative. V and J are TRBV11-2 and TRBJ2-1; TRBD2 aligns across 12 bases. Here the CDR3 reads CASSFTSGRSSYNEQFF. The CDR3 nucleotides are TGTGCCAGCAGCTTTACTAGCGGGAGGAGCTCCTACAATGAGCAGTTCTTC.